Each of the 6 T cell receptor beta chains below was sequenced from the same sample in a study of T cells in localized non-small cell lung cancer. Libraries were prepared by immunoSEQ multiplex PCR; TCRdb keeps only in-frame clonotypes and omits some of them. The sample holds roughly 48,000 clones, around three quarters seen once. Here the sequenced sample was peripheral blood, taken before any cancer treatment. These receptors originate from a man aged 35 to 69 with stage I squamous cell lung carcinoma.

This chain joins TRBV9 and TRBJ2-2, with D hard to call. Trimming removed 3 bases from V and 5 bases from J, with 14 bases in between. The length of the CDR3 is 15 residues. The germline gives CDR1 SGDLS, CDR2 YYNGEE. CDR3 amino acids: CASSGRNWVTGELFF. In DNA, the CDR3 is TGTGCCAGCAGCGGCCGGAACTGGGTAACCGGGGAGCTGTTTTTT.

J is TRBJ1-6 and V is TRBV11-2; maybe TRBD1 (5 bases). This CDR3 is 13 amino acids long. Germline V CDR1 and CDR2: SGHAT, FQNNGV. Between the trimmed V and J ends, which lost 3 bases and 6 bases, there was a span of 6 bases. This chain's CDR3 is CASSFGGNSPLHF. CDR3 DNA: TGTGCCAGCAGCTTTGGGGGTAATTCACCCCTCCACTTT.

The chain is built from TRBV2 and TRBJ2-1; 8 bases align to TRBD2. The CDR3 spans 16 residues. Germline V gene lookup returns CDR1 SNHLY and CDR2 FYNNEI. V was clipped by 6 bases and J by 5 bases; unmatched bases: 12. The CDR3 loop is CASSLLPSGLDNEQFF. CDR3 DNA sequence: TGTGCCAGCAGCTTGCTTCCTAGCGGGCTGGACAATGAGCAGTTCTTC.

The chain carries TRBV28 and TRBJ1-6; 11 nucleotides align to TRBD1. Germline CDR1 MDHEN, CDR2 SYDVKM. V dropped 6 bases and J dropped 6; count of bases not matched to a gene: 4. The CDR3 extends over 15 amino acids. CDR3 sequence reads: CASSTGQGVNSPLHF. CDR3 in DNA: TGTGCCAGCAGCACGGGACAGGGGGTTAATTCACCCCTCCACTTT. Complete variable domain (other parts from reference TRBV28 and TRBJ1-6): DVKVTQSSRYLVKRTGEKVFLECVQDMDHENMFWYRQDPGLGLRLIYFSYDVKMKEKGDIPEGYSVSREKKERFSLILESASTNQTSMYLCASSTGQGVNSPLHFGNGTRLTVT.

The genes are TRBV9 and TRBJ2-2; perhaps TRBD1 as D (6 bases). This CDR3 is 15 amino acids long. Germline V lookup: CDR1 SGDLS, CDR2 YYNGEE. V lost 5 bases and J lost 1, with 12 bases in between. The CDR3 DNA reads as TGTGCCAGCAGTCTTGGACAGAAGAACACCGGGGAGCTGTTTTTT. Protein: CASSLGQKNTGELFF.

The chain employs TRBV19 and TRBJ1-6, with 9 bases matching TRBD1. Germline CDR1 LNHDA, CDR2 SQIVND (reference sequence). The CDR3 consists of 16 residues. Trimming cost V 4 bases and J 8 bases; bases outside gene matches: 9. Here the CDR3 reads CASSTGDRVFHSPLHF. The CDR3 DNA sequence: TGTGCCAGTAGTACCGGGGACAGGGTTTTTCATTCACCCCTCCACTTT.